A selection of T cell receptor beta chains follows, all from one sample in a study of T cell responses to AZD1222 COVID-19 vaccine. Assay used: immunoSEQ multiplex PCR; TCRdb lists only in-frame clones, some missing. The sample records some 150,000 clones, about 92% being singletons. Sequencing was performed on peripheral blood, taken on day 0 of AZD1222 vaccination. The receptors originated from an adult in good health. Both conserved end residues are part of each CDR3. The D gene is left open where the match is weak. Some rows mark clone size as missing; the rest say once, few, many or name a class of expanded clone.

CASSFSSSGNTIYF TGTGCCAGCAGCTTTAGCAGCTCTGGAAACACCATATATTTT TRBV5-6 - TRBJ1-3 -
CASSPSSWEPQHF TGTGCCAGCAGCCCTAGTTCCTGGGAGCCCCAGCATTTT TRBV7-9 few TRBJ1-5 -
CATSRDRGLGNTQYF TGTGCCACCAGCAGAGATCGGGGGTTAGGCAATACGCAGTATTTT TRBV15 - TRBJ2-3 -
CASSYSAVMNTEAFF TGTGCCAGCAGTTACTCGGCGGTCATGAACACTGAAGCTTTCTTT TRBV6-5 few TRBJ1-1 -
CASSLDENQPQHF TGTGCCAGCAGTTTAGACGAGAATCAGCCCCAGCATTTT TRBV12-3/TRBV12-4 - TRBJ1-5 -
CASSQDTGIRGTDTQYF TGTGCCAGCAGCCAAGACACGGGAATTCGGGGCACAGATACGCAGTATTTT TRBV3-1/TRBV3-2 - TRBJ2-3 -
CASSLFPAETTNYGYTF TGTGCCAGCAGTTTATTTCCGGCGGAAACTACTAACTATGGCTACACCTTC TRBV28 - TRBJ1-2 -
CASSPQGTGTEKLFF TGTGCCAGCTCGCCCCAGGGGACAGGGACTGAAAAACTGTTTTTT TRBV18 once TRBJ1-4 TRBD1
CASGHEVAGNTIYF TGTGCCAGCGGCCACGAGGTGGCTGGAAACACCATATATTTT TRBV7-9 - TRBJ1-3 -
CSTDPAANYGYTF TGCAGCACTGACCCTGCAGCGAACTATGGCTACACCTTC TRBV29-1 - TRBJ1-2 -
CASSSQASGANVLTF TGCGCCAGCAGCTCGCAGGCCTCCGGGGCCAACGTCCTGACTTTC TRBV5-1 - TRBJ2-6 -
CASSSYRGHGNTIYF TGTGCCAGCAGCTCATATCGGGGGCACGGAAACACCATATATTTT TRBV11-2 few TRBJ1-3 -
CASSQTGQDTQYF TGTGCCAGCAGCCAGACGGGTCAAGATACGCAGTATTTT TRBV3-1/TRBV3-2 - TRBJ2-3 -
CASTMGLAGNEQFF TGTGCCAGTACAATGGGACTAGCGGGCAATGAGCAGTTCTTC TRBV6-5 - TRBJ2-1 TRBD2
CASSMGQSYGYTF TGTGCCAGCAGTATGGGGCAGAGCTATGGCTACACCTTC TRBV27 once TRBJ1-2 -
CASSQVGGGYEQYF TGTGCCAGCAGCCAAGTTGGAGGGGGCTACGAGCAGTACTTC TRBV3-1/TRBV3-2 - TRBJ2-7 -
CASSFEPNTEAFF TGTGCCAGCAGCTTCGAACCGAACACTGAAGCTTTCTTT TRBV5-4 - TRBJ1-1 -
CASNRDRGLNEQFF TGTGCCAGTAACCGGGACAGGGGGCTGAATGAGCAGTTCTTC TRBV19 - TRBJ2-1 TRBD1
CASRRTGNTEAFF TGTGCCAGCAGACGTACAGGGAACACTGAAGCTTTCTTT TRBV3-1/TRBV3-2 - TRBJ1-1 -
CASSLDPSGVLETQYF TGCGCCAGCAGCTTGGATCCTAGCGGGGTACTTGAGACCCAGTACTTC TRBV5-1 - TRBJ2-5 TRBD2
CASSQGAEDEQFF TGTGCCAGCTCCCAGGGAGCGGAGGATGAGCAGTTCTTC TRBV18 - TRBJ2-1 -
CASSPGREAGGYTF TGTGCCAGCAGCCCCGGACGGGAGGCGGGGGGCTACACCTTC TRBV13 - TRBJ1-2 -
CASSRGQGNGSYEQYF TGCGCCAGCAGCAGGGGACAGGGGAACGGGTCCTACGAGCAGTACTTC TRBV5-1 - TRBJ2-7 TRBD1
CASSRGAISGNTIYF TGCGCCAGCAGCCGCGGGGCTATTTCTGGAAACACCATATATTTT TRBV4-1 - TRBJ1-3 -
CASSRNRGLSYGYTF TGTGCCAGCAGCCGTAACAGGGGGCTTAGCTATGGCTACACCTTC TRBV7-6 - TRBJ1-2 TRBD1
CASSIEYNEQFF TGTGCCAGCAGTATCGAGTACAATGAGCAGTTCTTC TRBV5-6 - TRBJ2-1 -